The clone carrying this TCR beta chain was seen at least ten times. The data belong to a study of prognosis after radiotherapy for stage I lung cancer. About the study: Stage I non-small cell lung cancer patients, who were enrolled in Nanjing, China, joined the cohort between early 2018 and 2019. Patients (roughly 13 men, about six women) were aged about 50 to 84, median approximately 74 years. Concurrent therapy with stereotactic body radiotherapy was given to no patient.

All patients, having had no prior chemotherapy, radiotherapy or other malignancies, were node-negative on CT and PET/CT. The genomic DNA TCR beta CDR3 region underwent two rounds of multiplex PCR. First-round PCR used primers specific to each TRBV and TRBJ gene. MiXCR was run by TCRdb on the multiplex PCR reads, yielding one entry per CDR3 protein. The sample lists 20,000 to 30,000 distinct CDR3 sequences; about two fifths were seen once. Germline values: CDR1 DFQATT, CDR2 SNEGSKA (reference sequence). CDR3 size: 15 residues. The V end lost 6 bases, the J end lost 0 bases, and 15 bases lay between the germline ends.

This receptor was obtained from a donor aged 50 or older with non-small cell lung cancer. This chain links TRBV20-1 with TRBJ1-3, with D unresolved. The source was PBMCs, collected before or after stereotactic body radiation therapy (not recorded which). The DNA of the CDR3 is TGCAGTGCGCCACCCGATAAAAACTCTGGAAACACCATATATTTT. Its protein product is CSAPPDKNSGNTIYF.